This is a list of T cell receptor beta chains from one sample in a study of early T cells in non-severe SARS-CoV-2 infection. TCRdb called the 5' RACE reads again in MiXCR, with one record for every CDR3 protein. The table shows fewer than 80,000 distinct CDR3 sequences, with more than 10% occurring only once. The sample in question was whole blood, obtained at baseline. These receptors were obtained from an adult who was a healthcare worker with PCR-confirmed SARS-CoV-2 infection or an uninfected control (not recorded which). The donor label of this sample is uncertain. The CDR3 runs from the conserved cysteine through the conserved F or W. Fields, in order: CDR3 length, D gene, V gene, J gene, clone size, CDR3 DNA, CDR3 protein. D genes are given only for firm matches. Clone size, where shown, is once, few, many, or a class for clones that have expanded.

>17|TRBD1|TRBV2|TRBJ1-5|many
TGTGCCAGCAGTCTGACACACAGGGGTTTTCGCAATCAGCCCCAGCATTTT
CASSLTHRGFRNQPQHF
>16|TRBD1|TRBV6-6|TRBJ1-3|NA
TGTGCCAGCAGCCCGGGACAGGGATTCTCTGGAAACACCATATATTTT
CASSPGQGFSGNTIYF
>17|NA|TRBV7-8|TRBJ1-4|NA
TGTGCCAGCAGCTTAGTAATTTCGACGGAAGCATTGGGGAAACTGTTTTTT
CASSLVISTEALGKLFF
>15|NA|TRBV2|TRBJ2-2|many
TGTGCCAGCAGTGAGCTTCGGCAGAACACCGGGGAGCTGTTTTTT
CASSELRQNTGELFF
>15|NA|TRBV20-1|TRBJ1-6|NA
TGCAGTGCTAGAGATGCGGCAGCCTATAATTCACCCCTCCACTTT
CSARDAAAYNSPLHF
>13|NA|TRBV30|TRBJ2-5|NA
TGTGCCTGGAGTGTACAGGCCGGGGAGACCCAGTACTTC
CAWSVQAGETQYF
>19|NA|TRBV3-1|TRBJ2-6|few
TGTGCCAGCAGCCAAGATCCCACAGTACTAAGCTCTGGGGCCAACGTCCTGACTTTC
CASSQDPTVLSSGANVLTF
>15|TRBD1|TRBV27|TRBJ2-5|NA
TGTGCCAGCAGTGGAACCGGGACAGGGGAAGAGACCCAGTACTTC
CASSGTGTGEETQYF
>15|TRBD1|TRBV7-9|TRBJ2-2|few
TGTGCCAGCAGAGGCGACAGGGGGACTGTCGGGGAGCTGTTTTTT
CASRGDRGTVGELFF
>14|NA|TRBV20-1|TRBJ1-5|NA
TGCAGTGCTACCGGGGGGGGCGCGGGTCAGCCCCAGCATTTT
CSATGGGAGQPQHF
>14|TRBD1|TRBV2|TRBJ2-2|many
TGTGCCACAGACAGGGCCAGGGACACCGGGGAGCTGTTTTTT
CATDRARDTGELFF
>13|NA|TRBV2|TRBJ1-1|NA
TGTGCCAGCAGTACCGACAGAAACACTGAAGCTTTCTTT
CASSTDRNTEAFF
>15|TRBD2|TRBV3-1|TRBJ2-3|few
TGTGCCAGCAGCCTCGCCGGGGGGGCCGGAGATACGCAGTATTTT
CASSLAGGAGDTQYF
>13|NA|TRBV5-1|TRBJ2-3|few
TGCGCCAGCAGCTTGGTTGGGTCAGATACGCAGTATTTT
CASSLVGSDTQYF
>17|NA|TRBV19|TRBJ1-5|NA
TGTGCCAGTAGTATACAACTTTGGGGACGGAATAATCAGCCCCAGCATTTT
CASSIQLWGRNNQPQHF
>16|TRBD2|TRBV30|TRBJ2-3|NA
TGTGCCTGGAGTGTGGGACTAGCGGGGTACGCAGATACGCAGTATTTT
CAWSVGLAGYADTQYF
>14|NA|TRBV7-8|TRBJ2-5|few
TGTGCCAGCAGCTTAGTCAGGCCCCAAGAGACCCAGTACTTC
CASSLVRPQETQYF
>14|TRBD2|TRBV13|TRBJ2-3|NA
TGTGCCAGCAGCCCGACTAGCGTCCCAGATACGCAGTATTTT
CASSPTSVPDTQYF
>17|TRBD2|TRBV5-1|TRBJ2-1|NA
TGCGCCAGCAGCTCGCCCCCTGGACTAGCGGGGAACAATGAGCAGTTCTTC
CASSSPPGLAGNNEQFF
>15|NA|TRBV12-3/TRBV12-4|TRBJ1-2|many
TGTGCCAGCAGTTCATTTGGGGGCATAAGGGATGGCTACACCTTC
CASSSFGGIRDGYTF
>15|TRBD1|TRBV19|TRBJ2-6|few
TGTGCCAGTAGTACCGGGACAGGGGGCGCCAACGTCCTGACTTTC
CASSTGTGGANVLTF
>15|TRBD1|TRBV10-2|TRBJ1-2|few
TGCGCCAGCAGTGTAGGACAGGGGGCGTTACGTGGCTACACCTTC
CASSVGQGALRGYTF
>13|NA|TRBV18|TRBJ1-1|few
TGTGCCAGCTCACCACCGGGGAACACTGAAGCTTTCTTT
CASSPPGNTEAFF
>13|NA|TRBV2|TRBJ1-1|once
TGTGCCAGCAGTGTTCAGGGTCCAAAGTCAGCTTTCTTT
CASSVQGPKSAFF
>17|TRBD1|TRBV6-4|TRBJ1-2|many
TGTGCCAGCAGTGACCACGCGAGGGACAGGGGATCCAGTGGCTACACCTTC
CASSDHARDRGSSGYTF
>16|NA|TRBV4-1|TRBJ2-5|few
TGCGCCAGCAGCCAAGGCAGGGTGGAATGGGGTGAGACCCAGTACTTC
CASSQGRVEWGETQYF
>15|NA|TRBV7-6|TRBJ2-3|NA
TGTGCCAGCACCCGAGGGGGGGGGGCCACAGATACGCAGTATTTT
CASTRGGGATDTQYF
>11|NA|TRBV12-3/TRBV12-4|TRBJ1-4|few
TGTGCCAGCAGGCGGAGAGAAAAACTGTTTTTT
CASRRREKLFF
>13|NA|TRBV5-1|TRBJ1-4|NA
TGCGCCAGCAATTCCGAACCTAATGAAAAACTGTTTTTT
CASNSEPNEKLFF
>15|NA|TRBV12-3/TRBV12-4|TRBJ2-2|few
TGTGCCAGCAGTTTTGCACAGGGCAAGGGCGGGGAGCTGTTTTTT
CASSFAQGKGGELFF